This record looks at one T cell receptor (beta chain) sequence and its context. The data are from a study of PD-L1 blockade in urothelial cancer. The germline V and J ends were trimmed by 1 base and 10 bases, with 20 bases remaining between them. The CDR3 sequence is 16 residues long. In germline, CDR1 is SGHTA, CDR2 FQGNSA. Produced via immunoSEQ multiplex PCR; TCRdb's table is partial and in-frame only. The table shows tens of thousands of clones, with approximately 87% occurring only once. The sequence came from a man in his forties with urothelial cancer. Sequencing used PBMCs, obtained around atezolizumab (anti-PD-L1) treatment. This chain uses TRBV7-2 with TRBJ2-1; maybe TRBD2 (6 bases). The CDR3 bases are TGTGCCAGCAGCTTAGGTCAGTCCAGGCCGGAGGGGGAGCAGTTCTTC. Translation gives CASSLGQSRPEGEQFF.